These T cell receptor beta chains were read from a single sample in a study of CD8+ T cells in alopecia areata. Repertoires were generated with immunoSEQ multiplex PCR, while TCRdb's copy carries only in-frame clones and drops some. The sample lists fewer than 110,000 clones, about 60% seen once, with over 15% in the top ten. This specimen was CD8+ T cells sorted from blood, taken between weeks 55 and 65, from a patient treated with tofacitinib. These receptors came from a human donor with alopecia areata. The CDR3 runs from the conserved cysteine through the conserved F or W. The D gene is left open where the match is weak. Rows may omit the clone size; those that give it use once, few, many or a size class.

j_call,v_call,clone_size,d_call,cdr3_nt,cdr3_aa
TRBJ2-7,TRBV11-2,.,TRBD2,TGTGCCAGCAGCTTAGGGCTCGGGGGGTACGAGCAGTACTTC,CASSLGLGGYEQYF
TRBJ2-3,TRBV6-5,few,.,TGTGCCAGCAGTTACGCTAGCCTCACAGATACGCAGTATTTT,CASSYASLTDTQYF
TRBJ2-3,TRBV7-9,.,.,TGTGCCAGCACCCACCCCCTCACAGATACGCAGTATTTT,CASTHPLTDTQYF
TRBJ2-7,TRBV2,.,TRBD1,TGTGCCAGCAGTACTGGGACAGCCTACGAGCAGTACTTC,CASSTGTAYEQYF
TRBJ2-7,TRBV7-3,few,.,TGTGCCAGCAGCTTAATCCAGGCCGCAGAGCAGTACTTC,CASSLIQAAEQYF
TRBJ2-7,TRBV27,.,.,TGTGCCAGCAGTTTCCGGGGGTCCTACGAGCAGTACTTC,CASSFRGSYEQYF
TRBJ2-7,TRBV27,few,.,TGTGCCAGCAGTTACGCGGTAGGGGGCTCCTACGAGCAGTACTTC,CASSYAVGGSYEQYF
TRBJ2-7,TRBV6-6,.,.,TGTGCCAGCAGTTCAACACAGGCGAGCTCCTACGAGCAGTACTTC,CASSSTQASSYEQYF
TRBJ1-2,TRBV5-1,.,.,TGCGCCAGCAGCTTGAATTATGATGGCTACACCTTC,CASSLNYDGYTF
TRBJ1-2,TRBV15,.,TRBD1,TGTGCCACCAGCAAGGACAGGGGAGGAGGCTACACCTTC,CATSKDRGGGYTF
TRBJ2-3,TRBV9,once,.,TGTGCCAGCAGCCCTGACTGGGGGGGCACAGATACGCAGTATTTT,CASSPDWGGTDTQYF
TRBJ1-1,TRBV4-1,.,.,TGCGCCAGCAGCCAACCTGGGAACACTGAAGCTTTCTTT,CASSQPGNTEAFF
TRBJ1-2,TRBV7-6,.,.,TGTGCCAGCAGCTCAACAGGGTTCTATGGCTACACCTTC,CASSSTGFYGYTF
TRBJ1-5,TRBV11-2,.,.,TGTGCCAGCAGCCTAGAGGGGATCAATCAGCCCCAGCATTTT,CASSLEGINQPQHF
TRBJ2-3,TRBV15,.,TRBD2,TGTGCCACCAGCAGAGATCGCGGGGGGGCCGATACGCAGTATTTT,CATSRDRGGADTQYF
TRBJ2-3,TRBV5-1,few,TRBD1,TGCGCCAGCAGCTCCCGAGGGGGCTATAGCACAGATACGCAGTATTTT,CASSSRGGYSTDTQYF
TRBJ2-6,TRBV5-1,.,.,TGCGCCAGCAGCTTGGGCTCTGGGGCCAACGTCCTGACTTTC,CASSLGSGANVLTF
TRBJ1-5,TRBV7-3,.,.,TGTGCCAGCAGCTTAAACCCGCTACAGCCCCAGCATTTT,CASSLNPLQPQHF
TRBJ2-5,TRBV5-6,.,.,TGTGCCAGCAGCTTTAAGGAGACCCAGTACTTC,CASSFKETQYF
TRBJ1-2,TRBV7-6,.,TRBD1,TGTGCCAGCAGCCCCGGGACAGGGGTAGGCTACACCTTC,CASSPGTGVGYTF
TRBJ2-4,TRBV25-1,few,.,TGTGCCAGCAGTGATGGAGGGGCCAAAGCCAAAAACATTCAGTACTTC,CASSDGGAKAKNIQYF
TRBJ2-7,TRBV27,.,TRBD2,TGTGCCAGTATGATGGCGGGGGGGTACTACGAGCAGTACTTC,CASMMAGGYYEQYF
TRBJ2-1,TRBV5-6,.,.,TGTGCCAGCACCCTCTTGGATGAGCAGTTCTTC,CASTLLDEQFF
TRBJ2-5,TRBV5-6,.,TRBD1,TGTGCCAGCAGCAAGGACAGGGGGCGGAGGGAGACCCAGTACTTC,CASSKDRGRRETQYF
TRBJ2-1,TRBV5-5,.,.,TGTGCCAGCAGCTTTGTACGGGGGTTCAATGAGCAGTTCTTC,CASSFVRGFNEQFF
TRBJ2-5,TRBV6-1,few,TRBD2,TGTGCCAGCAGTGAACTAGCGGGAGACCAAGAGACCCAGTACTTC,CASSELAGDQETQYF
TRBJ1-3,TRBV29-1,.,.,TGCAGCGGATCCGGGATAGCAGGAAACACCATATATTTT,CSGSGIAGNTIYF
TRBJ2-7,TRBV10-3,.,.,TGTGCCATCAGCGATCCGGGGGAATTGGACGAGCAGTACTTC,CAISDPGELDEQYF
TRBJ2-2,TRBV30,.,.,TGTGCCTGGAGGCAAGGGAACACCGGGGAGCTGTTTTTT,CAWRQGNTGELFF
TRBJ2-5,TRBV5-1,.,.,TGCGCCAGCAGCTTGGCTCCTAGTGTTGAAGAGACCCAGTACTTC,CASSLAPSVEETQYF
TRBJ1-5,TRBV10-3,.,.,TGTGCCATCAGTGACAGGGGAGATCAGCCCCAGCATTTT,CAISDRGDQPQHF
TRBJ2-7,TRBV25-1,.,TRBD2,TGTGCCAGCAGTGGGGCGCTAGCGGGGGAGAGTAGCCACGAGCAGTACTTC,CASSGALAGESSHEQYF
TRBJ2-2,TRBV29-1,.,.,TGCAGCGTGAGACAGACCGGGGAGCTGTTTTTT,CSVRQTGELFF
TRBJ1-1,TRBV4-1,.,TRBD1,TGCGCCAGCAGACGACAGGGTAAGACTGAAGCTTTCTTT,CASRRQGKTEAFF
TRBJ1-6,TRBV28,few,TRBD1,TGTGCCACCACCCTATTGGGACAGGGGTCCGATTCACCCCTCCACTTT,CATTLLGQGSDSPLHF
TRBJ2-5,TRBV2,.,.,TGTGCCAGCAGTTCCGAGTCGGGACACTCTAAGCTGGAGACCCAGTACTTC,CASSSESGHSKLETQYF
TRBJ1-1,TRBV14,.,.,TGTGCCAGCAGCCAAGGACGCGCGGGGGTAGAGGAAGCTTTCTTT,CASSQGRAGVEEAFF
TRBJ2-5,TRBV5-1,.,.,TGCGCCAGCAGCTCTGGACTCCAAGAGACCCAGTACTTC,CASSSGLQETQYF
TRBJ1-5,TRBV10-3,.,.,TGTGCCATCAGTGAGTCGTGGAACAGGTTGGGGCAGCCCCAGCATTTT,CAISESWNRLGQPQHF
TRBJ2-7,TRBV7-6,.,TRBD1,TGTGCCAGCAGCTTGGGGACAGCCTACGAGCAGTACTTC,CASSLGTAYEQYF
TRBJ1-4,TRBV25-1,.,.,TGTGCCAGCAGTGAATCGGTCAGGGAGGGTGAAAAACTGTTTTTT,CASSESVREGEKLFF
TRBJ1-2,TRBV30,.,.,TGTGCCTGGAGTGTGGGGGTACAGGAATCCACCAGCGGTGGCTACACCTTC,CAWSVGVQESTSGGYTF
TRBJ2-1,TRBV12-5,.,.,TGTGCTAGTGGTCTCCCGCGACAGGTCCCCCCCTACAATGAGCAGTTCTTC,CASGLPRQVPPYNEQFF
TRBJ2-3,TRBV6-6,.,.,TGTGCCAGCAGTCCCGAAGGGGTTTTGGATACGCAGTATTTT,CASSPEGVLDTQYF